This entry lists 7 T cell receptor beta chains sequenced from one sample in a study of T-cell memory formation after mild COVID-19. TCRdb recomputed calls from the 5' RACE reads with MiXCR, one row per CDR3 protein. The sample shows about 250,000 distinct CDR3 sequences, 15% of them seen only once. The sequenced sample consisted of PBMCs or a T cell subset sorted from them (not recorded which). These receptors came from an adult woman who had mild COVID-19 (a few samples of this study predate the infection). Cell type and time point are not known.

In its sample, this clonotype was seen a few times. The rearrangement links TRBV9 to TRBJ2-1, with TRBD2 as a possible D gene (7 bases). Germline CDR1 reads SGDLS; CDR2 reads YYNGEE. The V gene lost 2 bases and the J gene lost 3 bases, with 24 bases spanning the gap. This CDR3 spans 19 amino acids. CDR3 coding DNA: TGTGCCAGCAGCGTTACTATGAGCCGGCGGGGGCCCGACTACAATGAGCAGTTCTTC. This translates into CASSVTMSRRGPDYNEQFF.

The chain has TRBV4-2 and TRBJ1-5; TRBD1 matches 9 bases. CDR3 size: 15 residues. CDR1 and CDR2 from the germline V gene are LGHNA and YNFKEQ. V dropped 3 bases and J dropped 2; count of bases not matched to a gene: 2. CDR3 in DNA: TGTGCCAGCAGCCAGGGACAGGGCGGCAATCAGCCCCAGCATTTT. Translated: CASSQGQGGNQPQHF.

The chain uses TRBV12-3 or TRBV12-4 and TRBJ2-4; 10 nucleotides agree with TRBD1. V shed 4 bases, J shed 5 bases, and the junction held 11 bases outside the gene matches. CDR3 length: 17 residues. DNA of the CDR3: TGTGCCAGCAGTTCGCGACAGGGGGCAACCCCCCAAAACATTCAGTACTTC. It encodes CASSSRQGATPQNIQYF.

V and J are TRBV24-1 and TRBJ2-3; D perhaps matches TRBD2 (7 bases). Germline-derived CDR1 and CDR2 are KGHDR and SFDVKD. Between the trimmed V and J ends, which lost 0 bases and 4 bases, there was a span of 13 bases. This CDR3 has 16 residues. The CDR3 nucleotides read TGTGCCACCAGTGATTTGGGCAGGGGAGGGCCAGATACGCAGTATTTT. This encodes CATSDLGRGGPDTQYF.

This clonotype occurred a few times. The rearrangement uses TRBV12-5 and TRBJ2-1; no definite D call. CDR3 size: 13 residues. CDR1 and CDR2 from the germline V gene are LGHNT and FRNRAP. V lost 5 bases, J lost 8 bases, and 13 bases lay in between. In DNA, the CDR3 is TGTGCTAGTGGTCCCCGTATGAGCGATGAGCAGTTCTTC. It encodes CASGPRMSDEQFF. Using reference TRBV12-5 and TRBJ2-1 for the parts outside the CDR3, the full variable domain is DARVTQTPRHKVTEMGQEVTMRCQPILGHNTVFWYRQTMMQGLELLAYFRNRAPLDDSGMPKDRFSAEMPDATLATLKIQPSEPRDSAVYFCASGPRMSDEQFFGPGTRLTVL.

The genes are TRBV11-2 and TRBJ1-1, with unresolved D. Trimming left V 6 bases short and J 6 bases short, with 11 bases between. This CDR3 spans 12 amino acids. From germline, CDR1 is SGHAT and CDR2 FQNNGV. This CDR3 is CASRYAVSEAFF. CDR3 DNA sequence: TGTGCCAGCAGATACGCGGTGTCTGAAGCTTTCTTT.

This clonotype was seen ten or more times. The chain uses TRBV7-2 and TRBJ2-7, with 7 bases aligning to TRBD2. CDR3 length: 17 residues. Per the germline V gene, CDR1 is SGHTA and CDR2 is FQGNSA. The J segment lost 2 bases and the V segment lost 4 bases, leaving 14 bases of the junction unmatched. The CDR3, as DNA: TGTGCCAGCAGCTCGGGTAGGCTGCCTAGCGGAACCTACGAGCAGTACTTC. Translation: CASSSGRLPSGTYEQYF.